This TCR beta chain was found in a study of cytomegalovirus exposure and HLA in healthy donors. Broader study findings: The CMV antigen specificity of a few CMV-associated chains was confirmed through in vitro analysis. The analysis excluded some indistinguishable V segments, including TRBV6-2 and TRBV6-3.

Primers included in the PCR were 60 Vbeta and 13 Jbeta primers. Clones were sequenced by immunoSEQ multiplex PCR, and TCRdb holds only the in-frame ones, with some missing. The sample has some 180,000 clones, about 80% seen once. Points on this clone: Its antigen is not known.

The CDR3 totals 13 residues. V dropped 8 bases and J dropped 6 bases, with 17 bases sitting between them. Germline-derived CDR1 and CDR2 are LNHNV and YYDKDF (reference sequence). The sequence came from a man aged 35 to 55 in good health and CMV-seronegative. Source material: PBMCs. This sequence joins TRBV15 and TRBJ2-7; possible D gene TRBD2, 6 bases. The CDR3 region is CATFSSEISEQYF. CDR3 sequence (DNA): TGTGCCACCTTCTCTAGCGAGATCTCCGAGCAGTACTTC. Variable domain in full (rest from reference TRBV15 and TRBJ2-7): DAMVIQNPRYQVTQFGKPVTLSCSQTLNHNVMYWYQQKSSQAPKLLFHYYDKDFNNEADTPDNFQSRRPNTSFCFLDIRSPGLGDTAMYLCATFSSEISEQYFGPGTRLTVT.